This T cell receptor (beta chain) was profiled in a study of molecular identifiers for immune sequencing clone quantification (dated by TCRdb to 2017 to 2018). With regard to the full study: For a replicate experiment, RNA from 20,000 or 100,000 naive CD8 T cells was divided into five aliquots, and four of the five aliquots were sequenced. This methods study used CD8 T cells to benchmark TCR RNA copy counting and molecular-identifier clustering-based TCR repertoire sequencing (MIDCIRS).

This clonotype appeared a few times. What this receptor recognizes is not known. This sequence may be a read error, since a much larger clone differs from it by one base. Library preparation was by PCR. For sequencing, an Illumina HiSeq 4000 was employed. Bulk TCR libraries were prepared as previously described, using TCR primers listed in Table S5. The Qiagen AllPrep DNA/RNA kit was used to purify total RNA. Before analysis, reads from multiple sequencing runs of the same library were pooled. The paper's data handling went like this. Only reads with exact TCR constant sequence were kept, trimmed to 150 nt, and grouped by their 12-nt molecular barcodes. Within each barcode group, reads were sub-clustered at a 15% Levenshtein threshold, and quality-weighted consensus sequences were built per RNA molecule. Non-functional sequences were filtered out, along with any lower-count sequence sitting one edit away from another sequence. Barcode sub-clusters with fewer than 20% of the maximum read count were removed, based on fitting two negative binomial distributions. TCRdb took the public reads, trimmed them with fastp at Q25, ran MiXCR for clone calling and kept in-frame beta chains. Each CDR3 protein gets just one entry, which takes the most common genes and DNA from the rows behind it. The V and J calls reflect TCRdb's pipeline rather than the authors' work. The sample table shows 600,000 to 650,000 distinct CDR3 sequences, and around 20% are seen once. The biggest ten clones account for roughly 0.83% of the sample.

What the research found in general, with its limitations: Modeling estimated 2.5 to 3.5 recovered TCR RNA copies per cell, compared with 8.5 to 10 by digital PCR, which implies roughly 30% capture efficiency. The naive libraries included spiked-in Jurkat TCR RNA (more than nine copies' worth), and this Jurkat TCR RNA is not part of the donor repertoire. Even against a background of some 1 million naive CD8 T cells, spiked-in Jurkat TCR RNA amounting to a single cell's worth was reported to be detectable. The sizes of highly expanded clones could end up underestimated when identical TCR molecules share a barcode. Without barcode sub-clustering, chimeric consensus sequences inflated TCR diversity; chimeras reached as high as 47%. In CMV-specific effector cells, clones with more than 20 RNA copies contained over 97% of molecules, whereas in naive cells such clones contained under 1% of molecules.

From its cysteine to its phenylalanine, the CDR3 spans 13 amino acids. Only the CDR3 DNA is retained, 39 bases long and in frame from the first base. CDR1 and CDR2, per the germline V gene, are SGHRS and YFSETQ. V is clipped by 0 bases and J by 4 bases, and the sequence between their germline boundaries is 5 bases long. Libraries of naive CD8 T cells were generated from about 21,000 to 970,000 sorted cells, with 10%, 30% or 50% of the purified RNA used. Naive CD8 T cells were FACS-sorted as CD8+CD4-CCR7+CD45RA+ on a BD FACSAria II into RLT Plus buffer. To test detection sensitivity, Jurkat RNA equal to around nine TCR copies was added to samples of about 19,000-1,100,000 naive CD8 T cells. Enrichment of CD8 T cells was performed with RosetteSep CD8+ T Cell Enrichment Cocktail and Ficoll-Paque, after which ACK red cell lysis was carried out.

The chain couples TRBV5-1 to TRBJ2-1; there is no confident call for the D gene. Sequencing was performed on naive CD8+ T cells from blood, with Jurkat cell RNA spiked in. The sample's cell subset or site label is to be understood as: FACS-sorted CD8+CD4-CCR7+CD45RA+ naive T cells. This TCR derives from a human donor in good health. Some libraries in this study had Jurkat cell RNA spiked in. The encoded CDR3 is CASSLDWYNEQFF. Read as DNA, the sequence is TGCGCCAGCAGCTTGGACTGGTACAATGAGCAGTTCTTC. Outside the CDR3, residues come from the reference TRBV5-1 and TRBJ2-1 proteins, so the full variable domain is: KAGVTQTPRYLIKTRGQQVTLSCSPISGHRSVSWYQQTPGQGLQFLFEYFSETQRNKGNFPGRFSGRQFSNSRSEMNVSTLELGDSALYLCASSLDWYNEQFFGPGTRLTVL.